This entry is about one T cell receptor (beta chain). This clone has only a few counts. Its antigen target is currently unknown. No base-level quality is on record; no much larger clone is a single base apart. The library came from the immunoSEQ multiplex PCR assay. For most patients, genomic DNA was isolated using the Qiagen DNeasy Blood and Tissue Kit and was shipped frozen to Adaptive Biotechnologies for TCR sequencing. For most patients, genomic DNA was subjected to high-throughput TCR-beta CDR3 sequencing by Adaptive Biotechnologies. For the original study's pipeline: TCR sequencing data were retrieved from Adaptive's ImmunoSEQ software for 15 to 20 patients, whereas a few other patients were processed with MiXCR and VDJtools. To correct CD4 versus CD8 sorting errors, any sequence found in both subsets at a frequency ratio below 5:1 was removed. CDR3 nucleotide sequences shared by donor and recipient were removed because the origin of these sequences could not be assigned. At least 2-fold expansion over unstimulated cells and a minimum CFSE-low frequency of 0.002% (template counts) or 0.001% (read counts) were required for clones to be classified as alloreactive. Clones were considered mappable if detected in sequenced pre-transplant spleen, lymph node, or MLR CFSE-low populations of the donor or recipient. Cumulative frequency of alloreactive clones was calculated as a percentage of all sequences weighted by copy number. In TCRdb, the immuneACCESS table is reduced to in-frame sequences with V and J assigned. These tables do not hold every clone; where another copy was compared, an unresolved V gene accounts for under half, and the others remain unexplained. V, J and clone size derive from that table, while D and trimming were established from the DNA sequence. The sample contains approximately 75,000 clones, 90% to 95% of them found a single time. The ten largest clones capture over 0.45% of the sample.

The CDR3 spans 13 residues, from the cysteine through the phenylalanine. Only the CDR3 part of the read is kept: 39 bases, read in frame from the first base. The germline V gene (reference sequence) sets CDR1 to LNHDA and CDR2 to SQIVND. Cut back by 3 bases and 1 base, the V and J ends lie 4 bases apart. The sample's time point label, decoded: cells obtained before transplantation from donor or recipient. CD3+CD4+ and CD3+CD8+ populations were FACS-sorted from unstimulated pre-transplant donor and recipient cells taken from spleen or lymph nodes. This sample was included in a study of graft-versus-host responses after intestinal transplantation (dated by TCRdb to the early 2020s). Study-level background: The transplants that recipients got were multivisceral, liver-intestinal, or isolated intestinal. All recipients received anti-thymocyte globulin induction followed by maintenance tacrolimus and steroids for 3 to 4 years. Graft-versus-host and host-versus-graft alloreactive T cell clones were tracked in the graft, circulation and bone marrow after intestinal transplantation using bulk TCR-beta CDR3 sequencing. Alloreactive clones were identified by sequencing pre-transplant mixed lymphocyte reaction products and comparing these products with unstimulated pre-transplant donor and recipient T cells. Of the roughly 26 intestinal transplant recipients enrolled in the cohort, one of whom was a retransplant, 3 patients without pretransplant specimens were excluded. A peak of at least 4% donor T cells among recipient peripheral blood mononuclear cells was the definition used for donor T cell macrochimerism. Samples from a few later patients were sequenced in-house on an Illumina MiSeq with MiXCR processing rather than by the commercial service. What the research found in general, with its limitations: Early after transplant, declines in HvG clones were associated with peak levels of circulating GvH clones. GvH clones were detected in recipient bone marrow, and some appeared earlier in ileal mucosa or blood, consistent with an intestinal mucosal origin. Conclusions were limited by the relatively low number and heterogeneity of intestinal transplant patients. In the allografts of patients with donor T cell macrochimerism, GvH to HvG T cell clonal ratios were high.

Recombination joined TRBV19 with TRBJ2-4; the D gene identity is not certain. Specimen: unstimulated CD8+ T cells sorted from spleen or lymph node cells, collected before intestinal transplant. This receptor was obtained from a human donor who received an intestinal transplant. The CDR3 region: CASSIGAKNIQYF. The bases read TGTGCCAGTAGTATCGGTGCCAAAAACATTCAGTACTTC. Full variable domain (CDR3 extended with the reference TRBV19 and TRBJ2-4 proteins): DGGITQSPKYLFRKEGQNVTLSCEQNLNHDAMYWYRQDPGQGLRLIYYSQIVNDFQKGDIAEGYSVSREKKESFPLTVTSAQKNPTAFYLCASSIGAKNIQYFGAGTRLSVL.